Only a few counts were recorded for the clone carrying this T cell receptor (beta chain). Antigen: not known. TCRdb ran MiXCR on the RACE reads and lists one entry per CDR3 protein. The sample holds about 80,000 distinct CDR3 sequences, 12% to 15% seen once. Time point specified: pre-sensitization, week 0. The treatment was: therapeutic diphenylcyclopropenone sensitization with weekly scalp DPC. The starting material, unfractionated whole blood, was used for total RNA extraction. This sample is part of a study of human T cells and chemical hapten exposure. Broader study findings: Unchanged with DPC sensitization were TCRs above 1 in 1000 frequency.

CDR1 and CDR2 (germline): SEHNR, FQNEAQ (reference sequence). This CDR3 spans 13 amino acids. V lost 1 base, J lost 5 bases, and 6 bases lay in between. The source is a woman aged 50 to 60 with alopecia areata. Some clones in this sample may be carry-over from other donors' samples. The rearrangement uses TRBV7-9 and TRBJ2-1; D not resolved. The sample was whole blood, taken in connection with sensitization to the hapten diphenylcyclopropenone (DPC). The DNA of the CDR3 is TGTGCCAGCAGCTTAGTCTTGGACAATGAGCAGTTCTTC. Translation gives CASSLVLDNEQFF. Supplemented by reference TRBV7-9 and TRBJ2-1, the full variable domain reads DTGVSQNPRHKITKRGQNVTFRCDPISEHNRLYWYRQTLGQGPEFLTYFQNEAQLEKSRLLSDRFSAERPKGSFSTLEIQRTEQGDSAMYLCASSLVLDNEQFFGPGTRLTVL.